This is a list of T cell receptor beta chains from one sample in a study of blood T cell repertoires in COVID-19. Clones were read by immunoSEQ multiplex PCR, and TCRdb kept only the in-frame ones, dropping some. Counted here are approximately 250,000 clones, over 80% occurring once; the ten biggest clones make up over 4%. Specimen: PBMCs or T cells enriched from blood (not recorded which). The receptors come from a woman in her twenties or thirties with acute COVID-19. The CDR3 runs from the conserved cysteine through the conserved F or W. A D gene is named only where the DNA matches it firmly. Expanded clones get a size class; other rows say once, few or many, or leave the size out.

>TRBJ2-7|TRBV7-2|NA|TRBD2
CASSLGTSGRASSYEQYF
>TRBJ1-6|TRBV21-1|NA|NA
CASSKPLEARSPLHF
>TRBJ2-7|TRBV12-5|NA|TRBD2
CASGCPTSESSYEQYF
>TRBJ2-7|TRBV27|NA|TRBD2
CASSPLAGGLSEQYF
>TRBJ2-7|TRBV6-5|NA|NA
CASSYSVPPYEQYF
>TRBJ2-6|TRBV4-2|NA|TRBD2
CASSLRSVTDLAGGPSGANVLTF
>TRBJ1-2|TRBV28|NA|NA
CASSSPPVTVDGYTF
>TRBJ2-1|TRBV11-2|NA|TRBD1
CASSSGQFNEQFF
>TRBJ1-2|TRBV6-5|NA|NA
CASRGSGAGARGYTF
>TRBJ2-7|TRBV4-1|many|NA
CASSQEYLATLYEQYF
>TRBJ2-3|TRBV28|NA|TRBD2
CASSYSGRRTDTQYF
>TRBJ1-2|TRBV13|once|TRBD1
CASSSRDRGELNYGYTF
>TRBJ2-1|TRBV7-9|NA|TRBD2
CASSRGLAELSYNEQFF
>TRBJ2-7|TRBV4-1|NA|TRBD1
CASSSLGTGGPYEQYF
>TRBJ1-1|TRBV14|few|NA
CASSISGFEAFF
>TRBJ2-7|TRBV19|few|TRBD2
CATTPSGLPYEQYF
>TRBJ2-7|TRBV28|NA|TRBD2
CASSPGTSGNYEQYF
>TRBJ2-3|TRBV7-9|NA|NA
CASNGFGDTQYF
>TRBJ2-1|TRBV14|NA|NA
CASSQDGTLEQFF
>TRBJ1-1|TRBV29-1|NA|NA
CSVDRGKPVSAEAFF
>TRBJ2-6|TRBV19|once|NA
CASYKSGANVLTF
>TRBJ2-1|TRBV2|NA|NA
CASSDQTGASEQFF
>TRBJ2-7|TRBV7-8|NA|NA
CASSPGLLLYEQYF
>TRBJ1-5|TRBV10-3|NA|TRBD1
CAISTGDPNQPQHF
>TRBJ1-6|TRBV5-1|NA|TRBD1
CASSLGSTGANSPLHF
>TRBJ2-7|TRBV4-1|NA|NA
CASSQGSGSYEQYF
>TRBJ2-3|TRBV10-2|NA|TRBD2
CASSRTSGNTDTQYF
>TRBJ1-2|TRBV6-6|NA|TRBD1
CASSRTGGIYGYTF
>TRBJ2-1|TRBV6-4|NA|NA
CASSEGGDRDNEQFF
>TRBJ2-5|TRBV2|NA|TRBD2
CASSWREGGETQYF
>TRBJ2-3|TRBV5-6|NA|NA
CASKAVTSTDTQYF
>TRBJ2-3|TRBV10-3|NA|TRBD2
CATSGEVAGGRNTQYF
>TRBJ2-7|TRBV30|NA|NA
CAWIETYEQYF
>TRBJ2-7|TRBV10-3|NA|NA
CAISELSEGRYEQYF
>TRBJ1-5|TRBV19|NA|TRBD1
CASSVSGTGPNQPQHF
>TRBJ2-5|TRBV19|NA|NA
CASSMEQETQYF
>TRBJ1-4|TRBV7-2|NA|NA
CASNVAGTEKLFF
>TRBJ2-1|TRBV10-3|NA|TRBD2
CAISVQRENEQFF
>TRBJ2-3|TRBV28|few|TRBD1
CASAGVGQGYADTQYF
>TRBJ2-5|TRBV6-6|NA|NA
CASSYSSETQYF
>TRBJ1-4|TRBV6-1|few|NA
CASSGSIEDITNEKLFF
>TRBJ2-6|TRBV4-1|NA|NA
CASSQDSRDSGANVLTF
>TRBJ1-6|TRBV2|NA|NA
CASSEGPYNSPLHF
>TRBJ2-2|TRBV28|NA|TRBD2
CASSSPRQAGEIAGELFF
>TRBJ1-1|TRBV10-3|NA|NA
CAISLEGVTEAFF
>TRBJ1-5|TRBV18|NA|TRBD1
CASSPPGQASNQPQHF
>TRBJ2-7|TRBV28|NA|NA
CAAGNTYEQYF
>TRBJ2-5|TRBV5-1|NA|TRBD1
CASRGNTGEETQYF
>TRBJ2-2|TRBV4-2|few|NA
CASSQVVVGELFF